This TCR beta chain originates from a study of T-cell memory formation after mild COVID-19. About the research overall: The study found TCR clusters largely donor specific. Study-level findings and limits: Some clones that responded turned up in pre-infection memory, which suggests that cross-reactive memory joined in.

TCRdb redid the calling of the 5' RACE reads with MiXCR, one entry per CDR3 protein. The data show approximately 400,000 distinct CDR3 sequences, around 24% seen once. As regards this clonotype: No antigen is known for it.

Germline V gives CDR1 SEHNR, CDR2 FQNEAQ (reference sequence). The CDR3 has 15 amino acids. Trimming stripped 6 bases from V and 0 bases from J, with 14 bases between. The source of this sequence is an adult woman who had mild COVID-19 (a few samples of this study predate the infection). Cell type and time point are not known. The V call is TRBV7-9, the J call TRBJ1-1; D perhaps matches TRBD1 (5 bases). The sequencing sample was made of PBMCs or a T cell subset sorted from them (not recorded which). CDR3 loop: CASSYGAVMNTEAFF. In DNA, the CDR3 is TGTGCCAGCAGTTACGGGGCGGTAATGAACACTGAAGCTTTCTTT.